Sequencing of this TCR beta chain was carried out in a study of blood T cell repertoires in COVID-19. Authors' methods: Scientists estimated how many nucleated cells there were by amplifying reference gene primers. The assay was immunoSEQ multiplex PCR, and TCRdb's table has in-frame clones only and misses some. Clonal size and the V and J genes are those of that table, whereas D and trimming came from the DNA. This table has 300,000 to 400,000 clones, approximately 88% appearing once. Living in 24 US areas, the participants were between roughly 18 and 95 years of age. Participants' own reports of clinical history determined their cohort assignment. Germline CDR1 is SNHLY and CDR2 is FYNNEI. J lost 8 bases, V lost 5 bases, and 4 bases had no gene match. The CDR3 length is 15 residues.

The receptor was isolated from a woman under 40 with acute COVID-19. This chain uses TRBV2 with TRBJ2-2, with 14 bases fitting TRBD2. Sequencing was performed on PBMCs or T cells enriched from blood (not recorded which). In nucleotides, the CDR3 is TGTGCCAGCAGTCGGACTAGCGGGGGGTCAGGGGAGCTGTTTTTT. Translation gives CASSRTSGGSGELFF.